One and the same sample provided the 23 T cell receptor beta chains below, sequenced in a study of T cell responses to AZD1222 COVID-19 vaccine (dated by TCRdb to 2020 to 2023). To prepare the library, the immunoSEQ multiplex PCR assay was applied. What TCRdb holds here is the immuneACCESS table cut down to in-frame rearrangements. Part of the clones is not present; checked against another copy, under half of the missing clones reflect an unresolved V gene, and the others are unexplained. This sample has approximately 65,000 clones in its table, and 85% to 90% of those were observed once. Together, the top ten hold roughly 7.4% of the sample. The time point label of this sample denotes: baseline before first vaccination. The sequences come from peripheral blood, collected on day 0 of AZD1222 vaccination. The receptor source for this set is an adult in good health.

The chain combines TRBV30 with TRBJ1-2, with 10 positions matching TRBD1. In germline, CDR1 is GTSNPN, CDR2 SVGIG (reference sequence). J was trimmed by 8 bases and V by 4 bases; bases with no gene match: 7. The CDR3 totals 13 residues. As DNA, the CDR3 is TGTGCCTGGAAGGCGACAGGGGGCTGGGGCTACACCTTC. Translating gives CAWKATGGWGYTF. The full variable domain, its missing parts supplied by reference TRBV30 and TRBJ1-2, is SQTIHQWPATLVQPVGSPLSLECTVEGTSNPNLYWYRQAAGRGLQLLFYSVGIGQISSEVPQNLSASRPQDRQFILSSKKLLLSDSGFYLCAWKATGGWGYTFGSGTRLTVV.

The chain combines TRBV28 with TRBJ2-7; D is unresolved. V was cut by 3 bases and J by 5 bases, with 14 bases left in between. Germline-derived CDR1 and CDR2 are MDHEN and SYDVKM. CDR3 length: 14 residues. CDR3 sequence: CASSLRLRTNEQYF. CDR3 DNA: TGTGCCAGCAGTTTGAGATTACGGACGAACGAGCAGTACTTC.

This chain uses TRBV6-5 with TRBJ1-6; perhaps TRBD1 as D (5 bases). Trimming cost V 0 bases and J 14 bases, with 17 bases left between them. The CDR3 runs to 15 residues. CDR1 and CDR2 (germline): MNHEY, SVGAGI. The CDR3 is CASSYSTGGASALHF. Written as DNA, the CDR3 is TGTGCCAGCAGTTACTCGACCGGTGGGGCCTCCGCCCTCCACTTT.

The rearrangement uses TRBV2 and TRBJ1-4, with 8 bases fitting TRBD1. J was trimmed by 2 bases and V by 7 bases; bases with no gene match: 6. The germline gives CDR1 SNHLY, CDR2 FYNNEI. The CDR3 loop spans 15 amino acids. CDR3 nucleotides: TGTGCCAGCACGGCAGGGGGCGCGACTAATGAAAAACTGTTTTTT. Protein: CASTAGGATNEKLFF.

The chain combines TRBV27 with TRBJ2-5, with TRBD2 matching 12 bases. This CDR3 region has 15 residues. V lost 4 bases and J lost 4; bases outside the gene matches: 4. The V gene's germline CDR1 is MNHEY and CDR2 SMNVEV (reference sequence). CDR3 nucleotides: TGTGCCAGCAGTTCCCCGGGACTAGCGGGAGAGACCCAGTACTTC. It yields the protein CASSSPGLAGETQYF.

This chain uses TRBV19 with TRBJ2-1, with 8 bases aligning to TRBD2. The CDR3 is made up of 15 amino acids. The J segment lost 4 bases and the V segment lost 3 bases, leaving 5 bases of the junction unmatched. Germline V CDR1 and CDR2: LNHDA, SQIVND (reference sequence). The CDR3 DNA reads as TGTGCCAGTAGTATTACTAGCGGCCCTTACAATGAGCAGTTCTTC. As protein: CASSITSGPYNEQFF.

V and J are TRBV6-2 or TRBV6-3 and TRBJ1-5; D not resolved. This CDR3 contains 14 residues. Trimming took 6 bases from V and 5 from J, leaving 14 bases between them. Germline CDR1 and CDR2: MNHEY and SVGEGT. CDR3 protein: CASSPGGDYQPQHF. CDR3 in DNA: TGTGCCAGCAGCCCCGGCGGAGACTATCAGCCCCAGCATTTT.

This chain joins TRBV25-1 and TRBJ2-2; possibly TRBD1 for D (5 bases). This CDR3 is built from 15 residues. Per germline, CDR1 MGHDK and CDR2 SYGVNS. V was pared by 2 bases and J by 2 bases, with 9 bases between. Here the CDR3 reads CASSELQGNTGELFF. CDR3 coding DNA: TGTGCCAGCAGTGAACTCCAGGGTAACACCGGGGAGCTGTTTTTT.

This clone was counted only a few times. V gene TRBV5-1 combines with J gene TRBJ1-2; 7 positions match TRBD1. CDR3 length: 14 amino acids. Germline CDR1 is SGHRS and CDR2 is YFSETQ. Trimming took 4 bases from V and 4 from J; bases not matched to a gene: 7. As DNA, the CDR3 is TGCGCCAGCAGCCGTGGGACAGTTGGCTATGGCTACACCTTC. Protein: CASSRGTVGYGYTF.

The rearrangement uses TRBV24-1 and TRBJ1-2, with D perhaps TRBD1 (5 bases). The CDR3 contains 13 residues. V was pared by 7 bases and J by 4 bases, with 12 bases between. Germline CDR1 reads KGHDR; CDR2 reads SFDVKD. CDR3 region: CATSQQDGYGYTF. CDR3 nucleotides: TGTGCCACCAGCCAACAGGACGGCTATGGCTACACCTTC.

The J gene is TRBJ2-3, the V gene TRBV14; 11 bases are a match to TRBD2. Germline V CDR1 and CDR2: SGHDN, FVKESK. CDR3 length: 15 residues. With 1 base clipped from V and 7 bases from J, the junction kept 4 bases outside the gene matches. The CDR3 protein is CASSQALAGEYTQYF. The CDR3, as DNA: TGTGCCAGCAGCCAAGCACTAGCGGGGGAATATACGCAGTATTTT.

On this clone: This sample includes further DNA sequences coding for the same CDR3. The J gene is TRBJ1-2, the V gene TRBV5-1, with D hard to call. The CDR3 is 13 residues long. The germline V gene encodes CDR1 SGHRS and CDR2 YFSETQ. V was cut by 0 bases and J by 0 bases, with 3 bases left in between. CDR3 residues: CASSLAPNYGYTF. CDR3 bases: TGCGCCAGCAGCTTGGCCCCTAACTATGGCTACACCTTC.

This clone was counted between two and nine times. The chain employs TRBV27 and TRBJ2-5, with D unclear. Per germline, CDR1 MNHEY and CDR2 SMNVEV (reference sequence). V gave up 2 bases and J gave up 2 bases, with 15 bases separating them. This CDR3 has 16 residues. The DNA of the CDR3 is TGTGCCAGCAGTTTAGGTTGGACGGGCCTACAAGAGACCCAGTACTTC. Translated: CASSLGWTGLQETQYF.

The chain is built from TRBV11-3 and TRBJ2-3; 10 bases align to TRBD2. CDR3 size: 13 residues. The germline gives CDR1 SGHNT, CDR2 YENEEA. Trimming at V came to 7 bases and at J to 6 bases, leaving 4 bases not matched to a gene. The CDR3 DNA reads as TGTGCCAGCAAGCCTAGCGGGAGCGATACGCAGTATTTT. It yields the protein CASKPSGSDTQYF.

The chain recombines TRBV11-2 with TRBJ1-2; a possible D gene is TRBD1 (5 bases). The CDR3 sequence is 13 residues long. Trimming cost V 5 bases and J 4 bases, with 11 bases left between them. Germline V lookup: CDR1 SGHAT, CDR2 FQNNGV. As DNA, the CDR3 is TGTGCCAGCAGCCAAGTCAGGGTCTATGGCTACACCTTC. Protein product: CASSQVRVYGYTF.

The rearrangement uses TRBV19 and TRBJ1-5; D not certain. Germline CDR1 reads LNHDA; CDR2 reads SQIVND (reference sequence). Trimming took 1 base from V and 5 from J, leaving 6 bases between them. CDR3 length: 13 amino acids. CDR3 DNA: TGTGCCAGTAGTATAGGGTTTGATCAGCCCCAGCATTTT. Translation gives CASSIGFDQPQHF.

This chain connects TRBV7-8 to TRBJ1-3; 7 bases fit TRBD1. Trimming removed 4 bases from V and 0 bases from J; junction bases left unmatched: 3. The length of the CDR3 is 15 residues. Germline lookup yields CDR1 SGHVS and CDR2 FQNEAQ. The CDR3 DNA follows: TGTGCCAGCAGCTCGGGACAGCTCTCTGGAAACACCATATATTTT. Translating gives CASSSGQLSGNTIYF. The full variable domain, completed using reference TRBV7-8 and TRBJ1-3, is GAGVSQSPRYKVAKRGQDVALRCDPISGHVSLFWYQQALGQGPEFLTYFQNEAQLDKSGLPSDRFFAERPEGSVSTLKIQRTQQEDSAVYLCASSSGQLSGNTIYFGEGSWLTVV.

This clone appeared a single time. The chain recombines TRBV28 with TRBJ1-5; 9 nucleotides match TRBD1. The trim removed 5 bases at V and 9 bases at J, leaving 11 bases unmatched. CDR1 MDHEN and CDR2 SYDVKM come from the germline V gene. This CDR3 has 15 amino acids. CDR3 loop: CASSRGGQGSPPQHF. The DNA of the CDR3 is TGTGCCAGCAGTCGGGGCGGACAGGGGTCCCCGCCCCAGCATTTT.

This clone was counted a single time. The V call is TRBV6-6, the J call TRBJ1-3; D might be TRBD1 (6 bases). Germline V CDR1 and CDR2: MNHNY, SVGAGI (reference sequence). V was shortened by 5 bases and J by 2 bases, with 10 bases between the two germline ends. The CDR3 loop spans 14 amino acids. This CDR3 is CASSEDSAGNTIYF. Written as DNA, the CDR3 is TGTGCCAGCAGTGAGGACAGCGCTGGAAACACCATATATTTT.

This chain connects TRBV7-2 to TRBJ2-1; D unresolved. CDR1 and CDR2 (germline): SGHTA, FQGNSA. The CDR3 runs 12 residues. V lost 1 base, J lost 12 bases, and 10 bases lay in between. The CDR3 reads CASSLVIGVQFF. The CDR3 nucleotides read TGTGCCAGCAGCTTAGTTATAGGAGTGCAGTTCTTC.

This clone has only one observation. The chain joins TRBV14 to TRBJ2-5; 12 nucleotides align to TRBD2. Germline-derived CDR1 and CDR2 are SGHDN and FVKESK. V was clipped by 4 bases and J by 5 bases; unmatched bases: 11. CDR3 length: 17 amino acids. CDR3 residues: CASSLHRLAGARETQYF. The CDR3 bases are TGTGCCAGCAGCCTTCACCGACTAGCGGGAGCCCGGGAGACCCAGTACTTC.

The chain uses TRBV2 and TRBJ2-1; D possibly matches TRBD1 or TRBD2 (5 bases each). Trimming removed 1 base from V and 7 bases from J, with 26 bases in between. CDR1 is SNHLY, CDR2 FYNNEI, per germline. The CDR3 has 19 amino acids. The CDR3 DNA reads TGTGCCAGCAGTGAAGTCGACTTAAAAGCGGCGAGGGACCTTAATGAGCAGTTCTTC. Translation: CASSEVDLKAARDLNEQFF.

The rearrangement uses TRBV18 and TRBJ2-5; 9 nucleotides align to TRBD1. J gave up 2 bases and V 0 bases, and 4 bases lay outside the gene matches. The CDR3 runs to 16 residues. Germline V CDR1 and CDR2: KGHSH, LQKENI. Here the CDR3 reads CASSPPTGGYQETQYF. CDR3 coding DNA: TGTGCCAGCTCACCACCAACAGGGGGCTATCAAGAGACCCAGTACTTC.